This T cell receptor (beta chain) appears in the sequencing data of a study of T cells in Graves' hyperthyroidism and ophthalmopathy. This clonotype was observed at least ten times. Germline trimming cut 6 bases from V and 7 bases from J; bases unmatched to any gene: 6. Germline lookup yields CDR1 SNHLY and CDR2 FYNNEI. The CDR3 sequence is 14 residues long. RNA transcripts gave rise to amplified TCR beta CDR3 regions. The TCR CDR3 was amplified in a first-round RT-PCR using the HTBI primer set. MiXCR, applied by TCRdb to the multiplex PCR reads, yields one record per CDR3 protein. Altogether 350,000 to 400,000 distinct CDR3 sequences are present, around 18% being singletons, with the ten largest covering 35% to 50%.

The receptor was isolated from a man between 18 and 29 years old with Graves' ophthalmopathy. The V gene is TRBV2, the J gene TRBJ2-3; TRBD2 matches 11 bases. Sequencing was performed on blood. CDR3 in DNA: TGTGCCAGCAGAACCCTAGCGGGGGGCAATACGCAGTATTTT. Protein product: CASRTLAGGNTQYF.